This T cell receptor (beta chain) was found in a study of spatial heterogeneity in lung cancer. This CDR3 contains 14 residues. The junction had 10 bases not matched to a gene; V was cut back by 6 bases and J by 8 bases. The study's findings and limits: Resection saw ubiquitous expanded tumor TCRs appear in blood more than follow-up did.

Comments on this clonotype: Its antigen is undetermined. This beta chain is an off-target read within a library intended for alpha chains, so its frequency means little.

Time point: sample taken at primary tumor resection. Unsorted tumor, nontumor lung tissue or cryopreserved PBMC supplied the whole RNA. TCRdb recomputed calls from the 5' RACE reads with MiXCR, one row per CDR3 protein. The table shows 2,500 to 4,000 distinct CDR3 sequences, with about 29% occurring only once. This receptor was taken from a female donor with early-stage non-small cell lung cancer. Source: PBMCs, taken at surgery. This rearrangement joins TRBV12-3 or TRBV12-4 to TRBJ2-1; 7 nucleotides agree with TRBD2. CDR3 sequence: CASRFGGRSDEQFF. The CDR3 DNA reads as TGTGCCAGCAGGTTCGGCGGGAGATCCGATGAGCAGTTCTTC.